This T cell receptor (beta chain) was obtained from a study of T-cell memory formation after mild COVID-19. Study context: Largely donor-specific TCR clusters were found. Study outcomes and limitations: Contracting clones from day 15 to 85 had balanced CD4/CD8; later expanders favoured CD4+. Memory cells collected pre-infection included some clones that later responded, suggesting cross-reactive memory joined. CD4+ contracting clones were mainly CM and EM; CD8+ ones, EMRA.

Regarding this clonotype: Its specificity is not known.

Germline CDR1 reads SGHTA; CDR2 reads FQGNSA. V trimming: 7 bases; J trimming: 8 bases; junction bases outside the gene matches: 15. The CDR3 covers 16 residues. A single record per CDR3 protein comes from TCRdb applying MiXCR to the 5' RACE reads. This sample has about 290,000 distinct CDR3 sequences; around a sixth occur once, and the top ten carry roughly a fifth. The sequence was collected from a young man who had mild COVID-19 (a few samples of this study predate the infection). Cell type and time point are not known. The chain employs TRBV7-2 and TRBJ2-2; 8 bases are a match to TRBD2. Source material: PBMCs or a T cell subset sorted from them (not recorded which). CDR3 in amino acids: CASTGPGGGVPGELFF. In DNA form, the CDR3 reads TGTGCCAGCACCGGTCCGGGGGGGGGCGTCCCAGGGGAGCTGTTTTTT.